This T cell receptor beta chain was found in a study of blood T cell repertoires in COVID-19 (dated by TCRdb to 2019 to 2021). For the study in its entirety: Samples covering the acute and convalescent phases of COVID-19 were provided by collaborators in the United States, Italy and Spain. The prospective study material was composed of cDNA or gDNA derived from T cells, B-cell-depleted T cells, or PBMCs. Deeply sampled blood TCRbeta repertoires from subjects exposed to, actively infected with, or recovered from COVID-19 were included in the dataset. A freely available public database, intended as a resource for researchers studying the immune response to SARS-CoV-2, is where the repertoires were released. Samples were obtained from the ongoing ImmuneRACE study (first 160 participants) and from over 1,000 subjects provided by 6 global collaborators. The sample metadata nearly always contained a de-identified subject ID, COVID-19 status, age in years and sex. Where HLA class I and class II types were available, the types were taken from metadata supplied by the sample provider, not from assay-based typing.

A second Seattle source provided samples from volunteer blood donors who had recovered from COVID-19. Whole blood was collected in K2EDTA tubes by collaborating institutions according to the institutions' own protocols. For TCRbeta analysis, collaborators shipped samples in one of three forms: frozen whole blood, isolated PBMCs, or DNA extracted from either of those sample types. Concerning this clone: No cognate antigen has been identified for it. Qualities for individual bases were not recorded, and no much larger clone is one base off.

What the study reported, not specific to this receptor: Clinical and demographic metadata were provided uncurated, with the amount varying by source and participant.

The immunoSEQ Assay, a bias-controlled multiplex PCR, was used to amplify TCRbeta CDR3 regions from genomic DNA. In the authors' own workflow: The number of nucleated cells in each sample was estimated by amplification of reference gene primers within the assay. Sequence reads were collapsed and filtered to measure the absolute abundance of every unique TCRbeta CDR3 rearrangement. For each sample, productive Simpson clonality was calculated by taking the square root of Simpson's diversity index across productive rearrangements. TCRdb's version of the immuneACCESS table is confined to in-frame rearrangements and falls short of the full clone set. An unresolved V gene accounts for under half of the shortfall where checked; the remainder is of unknown origin. Clone size and V and J calls were adopted from that table, with D and trimming inferred from the DNA. For this sample there are some 270,000 clones; around nine tenths appear just once. In total, the top ten clones hold around 1.5% of the sample.

Per the germline V gene, SGHDN is the CDR1 and FVKESK is the CDR2. The CDR3 sequence holds 13 residues, the cysteine and phenylalanine included. Here the CDR3 DNA is all that survives: 39 bases in frame from base 1. Trimming removed 4 bases from V and 5 bases from J, leaving 8 bases between the germline ends. This TCR came from a woman aged 55-70 years who had recovered from COVID-19. What was sequenced was peripheral blood. Here the chain combines TRBV14 and TRBJ1-4, with the identity of the D gene unclear. The CDR3 sequence is CASSLQLNEKLFF. The DNA is TGTGCCAGCAGCCTACAGTTAAATGAAAAACTGTTTTTT.